This T cell receptor beta chain was retrieved from a study of esophageal squamous cell carcinoma under preoperative chemotherapy. Study results and limitations: Peripheral T cells migrating into the tumor appeared to partly supply post-treatment tumor-infiltrating lymphocytes. Chemotherapy was followed by significantly higher TCR diversity in peripheral T cells only, not tumor-infiltrating lymphocytes. Paclitaxel-nedaplatin therapy caused immediate, substantial clonotype frequency changes.

Time point given: after preoperative PTX-NDP chemotherapy. MiXCR, run by TCRdb on the PCR reads, gives a single entry per CDR3 protein. The sample has around 9,700 distinct CDR3 sequences; 63% are singletons. The CDR3 runs 14 residues. Germline V gene data show CDR1 as MNHNS and CDR2 as SASEGT. The V gene lost 2 bases and the J gene lost 8 bases, with 10 bases spanning the gap. As for this clonotype: Its antigen is unidentified.

The sample was acquired from a patient given preoperative chemotherapy. The sequence derives from a human donor with esophageal squamous cell carcinoma. The donor label of this sample is uncertain. The chain employs TRBV6-1 and TRBJ1-6; D may be TRBD1 (6 bases). The CDR3 sequence: CASSETWTDSPLHF. The CDR3 DNA reads as TGTGCCAGCAGTGAAACTTGGACAGATTCACCCCTCCACTTT.